This T cell receptor (beta chain) was observed in a study of beta chain features in type 1 diabetes. The investigators reverse transcribed all of the isolated RNA, so they sequenced expressed TCRB transcripts. Each sample of naive, central memory or regulatory T cells had, on average, about 3.57 million reads. Repertoires were generated with immunoSEQ multiplex PCR, while TCRdb's copy carries only in-frame clones and drops some. The table lists about 150,000 clones, about 8.5% of them singletons. This CDR3 region has 18 residues. Germline CDR1 MGHRA, CDR2 YSYEKL. V shed 0 bases and J 4 bases; nucleotides not matched to a gene: 10. In its sample, this clone was seen a few times.

Sequencing was carried out using central memory CD4+ T cells from blood. This receptor was obtained from a man aged 18 to 30 in good health. The V and J genes are TRBV4-1 and TRBJ2-2; 8 bases are shared with TRBD2. This chain's CDR3 is CASSQDSTGGPITGELFF. CDR3 DNA sequence: TGCGCCAGCAGCCAAGATTCGACGGGAGGGCCAATCACCGGGGAGCTGTTTTTT.